The rows below give T cell receptor beta chains drawn from one sample of a study of blood T cell repertoires in COVID-19. TCRdb keeps only in-frame clones here, not all; method: immunoSEQ multiplex PCR. The sample holds around 72,000 clones, around 90% seen once. The specimen sequenced was peripheral blood. These receptors all come from a middle-aged man with acute or convalescent COVID-19. The CDR3 runs from the conserved cysteine through the conserved F or W. A D gene is named only where the DNA matches it firmly. Expanded clones are given a class, and other clones once, few, many or no size at all.

J,size,D,V,CDR3,DNA
TRBJ1-6,-,-,TRBV2,CASSAQGVGSPLHF,TGTGCCAGCAGTGCGCAAGGGGTTGGGTCACCCCTCCACTTT
TRBJ1-1,-,-,TRBV5-1,CASSPPGQLFLNTEAFF,TGCGCCAGCAGCCCCCCGGGACAATTATTTTTGAACACTGAAGCTTTCTTT
TRBJ1-6,few,-,TRBV3-1/TRBV3-2,CASSQDWGHDNSPLHF,TGTGCCAGCAGCCAAGATTGGGGACACGATAATTCACCCCTCCACTTT
TRBJ1-6,few,-,TRBV18,CASSPSGVNSPLHF,TGTGCCAGCTCACCATCGGGAGTAAATTCACCCCTCCACTTT
TRBJ2-7,once,TRBD1,TRBV7-9,CASSLGTGEYEQYF,TGTGCCAGCAGCCTCGGGACAGGGGAGTACGAGCAGTACTTC
TRBJ1-5,-,-,TRBV18,CASSPPSRGNQPQHF,TGTGCCAGCTCACCACCATCCAGGGGCAATCAGCCCCAGCATTTT
TRBJ2-1,-,-,TRBV21-1,CASSKLAGREQFF,TGTGCCAGCAGCAAATTGGCAGGGCGGGAGCAGTTCTTC
TRBJ2-5,-,-,TRBV9,CASSASGGNQETQYF,TGTGCCAGCAGCGCCTCAGGGGGGAACCAAGAGACCCAGTACTTC
TRBJ2-1,-,TRBD1,TRBV5-1,CASSPTGESYNEQFF,TGCGCCAGCAGCCCAACAGGGGAATCGTACAATGAGCAGTTCTTC
TRBJ1-1,-,-,TRBV5-4,CASSWEGDTEAFF,TGTGCCAGCAGCTGGGAAGGGGACACTGAAGCTTTCTTT
TRBJ2-3,-,-,TRBV5-1,CASSLLTAYTDTQYF,TGCGCCAGCAGCTTGTTGACAGCATACACAGATACGCAGTATTTT
TRBJ2-1,-,TRBD1,TRBV11-3,CASSPRDRYNEQFF,TGTGCCAGCAGCCCACGGGACAGATACAATGAGCAGTTCTTC
TRBJ2-2,once,TRBD1,TRBV5-1,CASRKPGQGSGELFF,TGCGCCAGCAGGAAACCGGGACAGGGATCCGGGGAGCTGTTTTTT
TRBJ1-5,-,TRBD1,TRBV4-2,CASSQETGDPARPQHF,TGTGCCAGCAGCCAAGAGACAGGGGACCCCGCGCGGCCCCAGCATTTT
TRBJ1-2,-,TRBD1,TRBV19,CASSPGTAYGYTF,TGTGCCAGTAGTCCCGGGACAGCCTATGGCTACACCTTC
TRBJ1-6,-,TRBD1,TRBV6-1,CASSEATGGSPLHF,TGTGCCAGCAGTGAAGCTACAGGGGGCTCACCCCTCCACTTT
TRBJ1-2,-,TRBD1,TRBV5-6,CASSLRDRGNGYTF,TGTGCCAGCAGCTTAAGGGACAGGGGGAATGGCTACACCTTC
TRBJ2-1,-,TRBD1,TRBV7-9,CASSLPGQVLHEQFF,TGTGCCAGCAGCTTACCTGGACAGGTTTTGCATGAGCAGTTCTTC
TRBJ1-2,-,-,TRBV6-5,CASTKTGQIYYGYTF,TGTGCCAGCACCAAAACAGGACAGATCTACTATGGCTACACCTTC
TRBJ2-1,-,-,TRBV20-1,CSASSREYNEQFF,TGCAGTGCTAGTTCCAGGGAATACAATGAGCAGTTCTTC
TRBJ2-2,-,TRBD2,TRBV11-3,CASRLAGDTGELFF,TGTGCCAGCAGACTAGCGGGGGACACCGGGGAGCTGTTTTTT
TRBJ2-7,-,-,TRBV7-9,CASGSTTGTYEQYF,TGTGCCAGCGGGTCGACTACAGGGACCTACGAGCAGTACTTC
TRBJ1-5,once,TRBD1,TRBV19,CASSMTGSPNQPQHF,TGTGCCAGTAGTATGACAGGGTCCCCCAATCAGCCCCAGCATTTT
TRBJ1-6,-,-,TRBV5-1,CASSPGQHNSPLHF,TGCGCCAGCAGCCCCGGACAGCATAATTCACCCCTCCACTTT
TRBJ2-5,-,-,TRBV7-8,CASSFGRTRQETQYF,TGTGCCAGCAGCTTTGGTAGGACACGCCAAGAGACCCAGTACTTC
TRBJ2-2,-,TRBD2,TRBV7-6,CASSSERGGTGELFF,TGTGCCAGCAGCTCAGAGCGGGGGGGCACCGGGGAGCTGTTTTTT
TRBJ1-5,-,-,TRBV7-8,CASNPEYHYSNQPQHF,TGTGCCAGCAACCCAGAGTATCACTATAGCAATCAGCCCCAGCATTTT
TRBJ1-5,-,-,TRBV12-3/TRBV12-4,CASSFRSNQPQHF,TGTGCCAGCAGTTTCCGTAGCAATCAGCCCCAGCATTTT
TRBJ1-3,-,-,TRBV29-1,CSVGGTLGNTIYF,TGCAGCGTTGGTGGGACTCTTGGAAACACCATATATTTT
TRBJ1-2,-,-,TRBV6-1,CASSEVTNYGYTF,TGTGCCAGCAGTGAAGTTACTAACTATGGCTACACCTTC
TRBJ2-7,-,-,TRBV7-9,CASSLGGERVREQYF,TGTGCCAGCAGCTTAGGAGGCGAGCGGGTGCGGGAGCAGTACTTC
TRBJ2-5,-,TRBD1,TRBV14,CASSPGGETQYF,TGTGCCAGCAGCCCAGGGGGCGAGACCCAGTACTTC
TRBJ1-1,-,TRBD1,TRBV4-2,CASSRPGQGAEAFF,TGTGCCAGCAGCCGACCGGGACAGGGGGCTGAAGCTTTCTTT
TRBJ1-2,-,-,TRBV12-3/TRBV12-4,CASSGRTGHGYTF,TGTGCCAGCTCCGGGAGGACTGGACATGGCTACACCTTC
TRBJ2-5,few,-,TRBV15,CATSARRGQETQYF,TGTGCCACCAGCGCCAGAAGGGGTCAAGAGACCCAGTACTTC
TRBJ1-1,-,-,TRBV27,CASSLTGVGGTEAFF,TGTGCCAGCAGTTTAACGGGGGTCGGCGGCACTGAAGCTTTCTTT
TRBJ1-1,few,TRBD1,TRBV10-3,CAIRGQGKAFF,TGTGCCATCAGGGGACAGGGGAAAGCTTTCTTT
TRBJ1-2,-,-,TRBV6-1,CASSEAGNYGYTF,TGTGCCAGCAGTGAAGCCGGGAACTATGGCTACACCTTC
TRBJ1-5,-,TRBD1,TRBV4-1,CASSGGQHSNQPQHF,TGCGCCAGCAGTGGGGGACAGCATAGCAATCAGCCCCAGCATTTT
TRBJ1-5,few,TRBD1,TRBV24-1,CATSGATGSYSNQPQHF,TGTGCCACCAGTGGAGCGACAGGGTCCTATAGCAATCAGCCCCAGCATTTT